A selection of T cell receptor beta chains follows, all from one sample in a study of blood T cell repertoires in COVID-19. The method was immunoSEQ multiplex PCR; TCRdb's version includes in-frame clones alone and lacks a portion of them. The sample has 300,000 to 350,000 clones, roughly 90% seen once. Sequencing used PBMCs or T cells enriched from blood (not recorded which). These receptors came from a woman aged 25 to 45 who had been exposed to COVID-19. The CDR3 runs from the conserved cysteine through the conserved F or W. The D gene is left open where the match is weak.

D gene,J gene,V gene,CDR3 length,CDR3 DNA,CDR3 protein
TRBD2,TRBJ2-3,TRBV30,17,TGTGCCTGGAGTGTAGCCCGGACTAGCGGGAGCATAGATACGCAGTATTTT,CAWSVARTSGSIDTQYF
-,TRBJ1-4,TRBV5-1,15,TGCGCCAGCAGCTTGGCCGAGGGTGTTGGTGAAAAACTGTTTTTT,CASSLAEGVGEKLFF
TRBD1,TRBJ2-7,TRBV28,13,TGTGCCAGTTGGGCAGGGGGTCGCAACGAGCAGTACTTC,CASWAGGRNEQYF
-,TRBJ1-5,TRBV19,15,TGTGCCAGTAGAACCGGGACAAATAGCAATCAGCCCCAGCATTTT,CASRTGTNSNQPQHF
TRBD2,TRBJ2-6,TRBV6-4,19,TGTGCCAGCAGTACCGAATTCCCGGGACTAGCTTCCGGGGCCAACGTCCTGACTTTC,CASSTEFPGLASGANVLTF
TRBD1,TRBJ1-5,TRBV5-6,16,TGTGCCAGCAGCGAGGGGGCAGGGGGCGGAGGCCAGCCCCAGCATTTT,CASSEGAGGGGQPQHF
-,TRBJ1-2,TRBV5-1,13,TGCGCCAGCAGCCCCGACAGCGACTATGGCTACACCTTC,CASSPDSDYGYTF
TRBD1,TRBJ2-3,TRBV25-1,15,TGTGCCAGCAGTGAAGGACAGGGGCCCACAGATACGCAGTATTTT,CASSEGQGPTDTQYF
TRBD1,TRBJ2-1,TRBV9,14,TGTGCCAGCAGCAAACAGGGGGCGTGGAATGAGCAGTTCTTC,CASSKQGAWNEQFF
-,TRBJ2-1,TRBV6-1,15,TGTGCCAGCAGTGAAGAAGATGGGACTGCAAATGAGCAGTTCTTC,CASSEEDGTANEQFF
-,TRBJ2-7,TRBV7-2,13,TGTGCCAGCAGCTTAGTCTCCCCCTACGAGCAGTACTTC,CASSLVSPYEQYF